This T cell receptor (beta chain) came from a study of tumor-infiltrating lymphocytes in primary liver carcinoma. The CDR3 is made up of 16 amino acids. Germline loops: CDR1 SGHAT, CDR2 FQNNGV. The V end was cut by 6 bases, the J end by 4 bases, with 21 bases between. With respect to this clonotype: The conserved final phenylalanine or tryptophan is absent from the CDR3, which likely points to a read error.

With a constant-region primer, TCR beta cDNA was made from 400 to 550 ng of total RNA. Library construction for TCR beta comprised three nested multiplex PCR rounds performed with slightly modified ARM-PCR. The first two PCR rounds used TRBV1-TRBV30 primers with a Cbeta primer, roughly 10 cycles each. TCRdb independently ran MiXCR on the multiplex PCR reads; one entry per CDR3 protein. The sample has about 74,000 distinct CDR3 sequences; roughly three quarters are singletons. DNA and RNA were both co-extracted from about 19-30 mg of bulk tissue that had not been sorted. This TCR was recovered from a man aged 40-49 years with primary liver carcinoma and hepatitis B virus infection. Sequenced input: liver tumor tissue from sampling region 4. Subset in this sample: tumor region T4, right-lateral pole. The chain joins TRBV11-2 to TRBJ2-5; no clear D gene. The CDR3 DNA is TGTGCCAGCAGATCCCGTGACTTGGCCCACCGAGAGACCCAGTACTTG. Its protein product is CASRSRDLAHRETQYL.